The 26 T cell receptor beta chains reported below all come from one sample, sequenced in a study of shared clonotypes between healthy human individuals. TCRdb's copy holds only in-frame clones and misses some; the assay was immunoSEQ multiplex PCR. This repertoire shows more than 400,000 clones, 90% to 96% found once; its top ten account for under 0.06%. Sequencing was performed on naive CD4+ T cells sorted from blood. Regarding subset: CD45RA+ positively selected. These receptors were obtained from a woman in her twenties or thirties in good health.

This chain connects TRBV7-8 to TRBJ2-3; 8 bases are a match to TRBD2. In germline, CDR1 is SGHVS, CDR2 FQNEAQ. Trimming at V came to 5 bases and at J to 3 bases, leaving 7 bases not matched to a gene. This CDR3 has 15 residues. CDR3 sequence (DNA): TGTGCCAGCAGCAGATTAGCGGGGCTAACAGATACGCAGTATTTT. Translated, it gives CASSRLAGLTDTQYF.

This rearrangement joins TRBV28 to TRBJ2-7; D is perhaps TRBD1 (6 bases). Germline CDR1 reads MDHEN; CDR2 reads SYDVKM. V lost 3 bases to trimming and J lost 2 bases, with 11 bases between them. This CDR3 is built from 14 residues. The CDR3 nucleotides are TGTGCCAGCAGTTTCGGGACATTGACCTACGAGCAGTACTTC. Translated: CASSFGTLTYEQYF.

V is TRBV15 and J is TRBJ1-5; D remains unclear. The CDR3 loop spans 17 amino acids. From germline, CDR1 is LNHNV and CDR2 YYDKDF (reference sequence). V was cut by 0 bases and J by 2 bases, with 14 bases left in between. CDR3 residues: CATSRENLTIRNQPQHF. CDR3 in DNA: TGTGCCACCAGCAGAGAAAATTTGACTATACGCAATCAGCCCCAGCATTTT.

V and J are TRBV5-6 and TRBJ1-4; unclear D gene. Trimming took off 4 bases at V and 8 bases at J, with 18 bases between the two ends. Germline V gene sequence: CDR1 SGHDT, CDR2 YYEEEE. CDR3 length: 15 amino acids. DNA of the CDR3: TGTGCCAGCAGCAAAAACCCCCAGTCTTGGGAAAAACTGTTTTTT. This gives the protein CASSKNPQSWEKLFF.

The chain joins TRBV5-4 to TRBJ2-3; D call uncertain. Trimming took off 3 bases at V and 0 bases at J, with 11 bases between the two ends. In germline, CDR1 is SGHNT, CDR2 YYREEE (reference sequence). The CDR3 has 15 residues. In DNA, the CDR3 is TGTGCCAGCAGCTACCTCGGGCCTAGCACAGATACGCAGTATTTT. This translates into CASSYLGPSTDTQYF. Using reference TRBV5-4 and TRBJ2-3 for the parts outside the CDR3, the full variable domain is ETGVTQSPTHLIKTRGQQVTLRCSSQSGHNTVSWYQQALGQGPQFIFQYYREEENGRGNFPPRFSGLQFPNYSSELNVNALELDDSALYLCASSYLGPSTDTQYFGPGTRLTVL.

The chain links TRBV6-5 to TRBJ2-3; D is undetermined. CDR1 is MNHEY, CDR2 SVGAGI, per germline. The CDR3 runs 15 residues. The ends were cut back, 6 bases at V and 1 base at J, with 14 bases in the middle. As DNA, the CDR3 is TGTGCCAGCAGATCGACCCGGCGACGCACAGATACGCAGTATTTT. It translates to CASRSTRRRTDTQYF.

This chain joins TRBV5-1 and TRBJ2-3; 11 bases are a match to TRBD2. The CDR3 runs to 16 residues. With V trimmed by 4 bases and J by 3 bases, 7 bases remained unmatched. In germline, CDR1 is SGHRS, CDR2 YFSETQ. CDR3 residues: CASSQWTSGPTDTQYF. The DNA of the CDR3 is TGCGCCAGCAGCCAATGGACTAGCGGGCCAACAGATACGCAGTATTTT.

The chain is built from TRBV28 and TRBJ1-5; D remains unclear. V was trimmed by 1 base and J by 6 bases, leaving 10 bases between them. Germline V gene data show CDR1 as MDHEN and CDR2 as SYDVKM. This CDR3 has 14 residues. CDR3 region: CASSLFRVPQPQHF. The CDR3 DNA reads TGTGCCAGCAGTTTATTTCGGGTCCCTCAGCCCCAGCATTTT.

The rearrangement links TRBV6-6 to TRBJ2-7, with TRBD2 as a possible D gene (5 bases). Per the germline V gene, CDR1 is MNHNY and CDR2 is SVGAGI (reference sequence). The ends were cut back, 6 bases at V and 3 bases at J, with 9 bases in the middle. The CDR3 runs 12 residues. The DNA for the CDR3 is TGTGCCAGCAGCCCTGAGGGCTACGAGCAGTACTTC. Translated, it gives CASSPEGYEQYF.

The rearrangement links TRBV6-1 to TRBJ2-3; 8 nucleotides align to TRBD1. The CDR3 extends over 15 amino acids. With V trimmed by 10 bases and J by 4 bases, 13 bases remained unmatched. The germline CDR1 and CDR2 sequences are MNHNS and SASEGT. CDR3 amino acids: CATAQAGGRPDTQYF. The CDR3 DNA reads TGTGCCACCGCTCAGGCAGGGGGCAGACCAGATACGCAGTATTTT.

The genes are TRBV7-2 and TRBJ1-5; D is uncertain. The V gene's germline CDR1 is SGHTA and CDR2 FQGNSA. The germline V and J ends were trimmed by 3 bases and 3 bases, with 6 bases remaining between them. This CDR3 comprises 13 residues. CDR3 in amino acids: CASSLLFNQPQHF. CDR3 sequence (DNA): TGTGCCAGCAGCTTGTTGTTCAATCAGCCCCAGCATTTT.

CDR3 protein: CASSSKTSWALNEQFF. CDR3 DNA: TGTGCCAGTAGTTCTAAGACTAGTTGGGCTCTGAATGAGCAGTTCTTC. The genes are TRBV19 and TRBJ2-1; D perhaps matches TRBD2 (6 bases). CDR3 length: 16 amino acids. Germline-derived CDR1 and CDR2 are LNHDA and SQIVND (reference sequence). V dropped 5 bases and J dropped 7 bases, with 21 bases sitting between them.

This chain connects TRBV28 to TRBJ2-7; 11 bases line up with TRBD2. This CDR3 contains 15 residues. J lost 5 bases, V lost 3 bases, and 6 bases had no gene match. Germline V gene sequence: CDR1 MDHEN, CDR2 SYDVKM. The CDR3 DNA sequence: TGTGCCAGCAGTTTCCCGACTAGCGGGAATAACGAGCAGTACTTC. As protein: CASSFPTSGNNEQYF.

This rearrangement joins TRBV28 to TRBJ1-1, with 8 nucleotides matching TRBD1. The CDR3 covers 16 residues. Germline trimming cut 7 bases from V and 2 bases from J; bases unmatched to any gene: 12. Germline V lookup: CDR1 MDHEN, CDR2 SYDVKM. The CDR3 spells CASTLIGTGANTEAFF. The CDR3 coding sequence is TGTGCCAGCACCCTAATTGGGACAGGAGCAAACACTGAAGCTTTCTTT.

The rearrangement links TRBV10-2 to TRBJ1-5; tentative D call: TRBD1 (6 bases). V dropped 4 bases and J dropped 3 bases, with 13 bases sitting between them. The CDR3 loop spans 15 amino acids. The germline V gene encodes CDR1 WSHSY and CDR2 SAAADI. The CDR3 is CASSGTQGNNQPQHF. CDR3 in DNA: TGCGCCAGCAGTGGAACGCAGGGGAACAATCAGCCCCAGCATTTT.

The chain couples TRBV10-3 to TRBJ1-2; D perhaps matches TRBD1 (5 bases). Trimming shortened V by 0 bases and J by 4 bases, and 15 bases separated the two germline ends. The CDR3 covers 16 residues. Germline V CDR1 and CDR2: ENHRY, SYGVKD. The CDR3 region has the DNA TGTGCCATCAGTGAGTCGATAGTGAGACAGTTCTATGGCTACACCTTC. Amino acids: CAISESIVRQFYGYTF.

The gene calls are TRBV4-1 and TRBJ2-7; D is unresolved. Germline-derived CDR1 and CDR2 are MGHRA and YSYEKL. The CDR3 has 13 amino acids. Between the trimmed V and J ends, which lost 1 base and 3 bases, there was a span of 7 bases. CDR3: CASSQGGYYEQYF. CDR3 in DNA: TGCGCCAGCAGCCAAGGTGGGTACTACGAGCAGTACTTC.

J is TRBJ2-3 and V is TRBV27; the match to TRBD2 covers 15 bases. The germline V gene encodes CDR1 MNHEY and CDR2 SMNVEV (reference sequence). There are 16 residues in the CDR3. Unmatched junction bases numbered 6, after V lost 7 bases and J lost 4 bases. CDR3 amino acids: CASTRTSGRVSDTQYF. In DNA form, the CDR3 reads TGTGCCAGCACGCGGACTAGCGGGAGGGTTTCAGATACGCAGTATTTT.

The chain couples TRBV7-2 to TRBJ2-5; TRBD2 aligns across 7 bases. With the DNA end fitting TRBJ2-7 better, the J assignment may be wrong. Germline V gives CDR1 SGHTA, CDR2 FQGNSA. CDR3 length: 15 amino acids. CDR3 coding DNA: TGTGCCAGCAGCCCAACCCCGGCTAGCGGATACGAGCAGTACTTC. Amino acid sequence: CASSPTPASGYEQYF.

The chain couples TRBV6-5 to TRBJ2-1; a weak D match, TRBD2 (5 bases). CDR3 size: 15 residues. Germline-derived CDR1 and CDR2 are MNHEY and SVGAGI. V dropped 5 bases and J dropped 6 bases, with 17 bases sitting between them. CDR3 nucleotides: TGTGCCAGCAGTCCGAGGAGTTTAGCGCGCAATGAGCAGTTCTTC. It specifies CASSPRSLARNEQFF.

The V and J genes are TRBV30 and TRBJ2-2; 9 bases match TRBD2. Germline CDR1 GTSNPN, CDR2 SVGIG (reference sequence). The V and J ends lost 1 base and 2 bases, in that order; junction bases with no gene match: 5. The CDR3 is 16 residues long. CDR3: CAWSGLAGLNTGELFF. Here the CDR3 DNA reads TGTGCCTGGAGTGGTCTAGCGGGACTTAACACCGGGGAGCTGTTTTTT.

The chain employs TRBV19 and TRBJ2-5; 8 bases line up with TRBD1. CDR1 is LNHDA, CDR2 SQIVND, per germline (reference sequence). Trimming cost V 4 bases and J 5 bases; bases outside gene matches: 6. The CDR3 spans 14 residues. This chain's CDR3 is CASSKQGAEETQYF. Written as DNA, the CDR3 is TGTGCCAGTAGTAAGCAGGGGGCTGAGGAGACCCAGTACTTC.

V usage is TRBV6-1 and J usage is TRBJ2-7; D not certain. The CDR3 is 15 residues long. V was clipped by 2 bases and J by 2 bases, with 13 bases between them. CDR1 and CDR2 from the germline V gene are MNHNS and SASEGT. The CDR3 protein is CASSEPRAATYEQYF. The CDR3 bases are TGTGCCAGCAGTGAACCCCGGGCTGCGACCTACGAGCAGTACTTC.

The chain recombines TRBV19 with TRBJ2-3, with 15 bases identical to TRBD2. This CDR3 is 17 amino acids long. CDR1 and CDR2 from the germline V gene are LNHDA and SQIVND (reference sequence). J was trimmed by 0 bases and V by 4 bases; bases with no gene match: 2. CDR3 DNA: TGTGCCAGTAGTAGGGGACTAGCGGGAGGTAGCACAGATACGCAGTATTTT. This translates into CASSRGLAGGSTDTQYF.

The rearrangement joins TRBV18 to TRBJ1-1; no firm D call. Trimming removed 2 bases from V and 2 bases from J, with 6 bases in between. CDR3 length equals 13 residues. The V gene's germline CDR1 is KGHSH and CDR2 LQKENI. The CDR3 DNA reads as TGTGCCAGCTCACCAGCTGAAAACACTGAAGCTTTCTTT. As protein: CASSPAENTEAFF.

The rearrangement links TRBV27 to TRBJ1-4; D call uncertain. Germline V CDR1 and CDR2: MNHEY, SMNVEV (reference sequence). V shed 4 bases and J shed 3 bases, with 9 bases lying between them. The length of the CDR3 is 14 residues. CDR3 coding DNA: TGTGCCAGCAGTTCCTGGGTGTCTAATGAAAAACTGTTTTTT. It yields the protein CASSSWVSNEKLFF.